These 26 T cell receptor beta chains came from one sample sequenced in a study of shared clonotypes between healthy human individuals. This table comes from immunoSEQ multiplex PCR, and its TCRdb copy is limited to in-frame clones, with some not included. The profile shows roughly 1.5 million clones, approximately 98% of them singletons. The sequencing input was naive CD4+ T cells sorted from blood. The subset here: CD45RA+ positively selected. Every receptor here comes from a man aged 25-45 years in good health.

V and J are TRBV7-9 and TRBJ2-1, with TRBD2 identical over 13 bases. Per germline, CDR1 SEHNR and CDR2 FQNEAQ (reference sequence). The junction had 3 bases not matched to a gene; V was cut back by 4 bases and J by 0 bases. The CDR3 is 17 residues long. CDR3 sequence (DNA): TGTGCCAGCAGCTCTAGGACTAGCGGGAGCTCCTACAATGAGCAGTTCTTC. The encoded protein is CASSSRTSGSSYNEQFF. Full variable domain (missing parts from reference TRBV7-9 and TRBJ2-1): DTGVSQNPRHKITKRGQNVTFRCDPISEHNRLYWYRQTLGQGPEFLTYFQNEAQLEKSRLLSDRFSAERPKGSFSTLEIQRTEQGDSAMYLCASSSRTSGSSYNEQFFGPGTRLTVL.

CDR3 region: CASSTDRTSTDTQYF. The DNA for the CDR3 is TGTGCCAGCAGTACGGACAGGACTAGCACAGATACGCAGTATTTT. The rearrangement joins TRBV6-4 to TRBJ2-3; 7 bases are shared with TRBD1. Germline V CDR1 and CDR2: MRHNA, SNTAGT. V shed 5 bases and J 0 bases; nucleotides not matched to a gene: 5. CDR3 size: 15 residues.

This clone was observed a single time. This sample also contains other DNA sequences that code for the same CDR3. This sequence joins TRBV28 and TRBJ2-7; a weak D match, TRBD1 (5 bases). The germline V gene encodes CDR1 MDHEN and CDR2 SYDVKM. V was cut by 4 bases and J by 7 bases, with 8 bases left in between. The CDR3 loop spans 11 amino acids. CDR3 in amino acids: CASSSPGEQYF. Here the CDR3 DNA reads TGTGCCAGCAGTTCCCCAGGGGAGCAGTACTTC.

The J gene is TRBJ2-1, the V gene TRBV4-2; the match to TRBD1 covers 9 bases. Germline V gives CDR1 LGHNA, CDR2 YNFKEQ. The CDR3 totals 16 residues. The trim removed 0 bases at V and 2 bases at J, leaving 2 bases unmatched. For the CDR3, the DNA is TGTGCCAGCAGCCAAGAAGGGACAGGGCCCTACAATGAGCAGTTCTTC. Its translation is CASSQEGTGPYNEQFF.

J is TRBJ1-2 and V is TRBV27; possible D gene TRBD1, 5 bases. Germline V lookup: CDR1 MNHEY, CDR2 SMNVEV (reference sequence). The CDR3 has 13 amino acids. V lost 3 bases, J lost 4 bases, and 9 bases lay in between. The CDR3 region is CASSFAGIYGYTF. Written as DNA, the CDR3 is TGTGCCAGCAGTTTCGCAGGGATCTATGGCTACACCTTC.

The chain couples TRBV10-3 to TRBJ2-1, with a weak D call TRBD2 (6 bases). Germline V lookup: CDR1 ENHRY, CDR2 SYGVKD. This CDR3 comprises 15 residues. V shed 10 bases and J shed 6 bases, with 22 bases lying between them. The CDR3 bases are TGTGCCAGCCGAGCAGTGGAGGGAATCGTCAATGAGCAGTTCTTC. It specifies CASRAVEGIVNEQFF.

The count of this clone is one. The chain carries TRBV2 and TRBJ2-3; D may be TRBD2 (8 bases). In germline, CDR1 is SNHLY, CDR2 FYNNEI. The CDR3 has 22 residues. Trimming took 6 bases from V and 1 from J, leaving 35 bases between them. As DNA, the CDR3 is TGTGCCAGCAGGGGGGAGACAGGGAAGTCACTAGCGGCAAGGGTGGGCACAGATACGCAGTATTTT. Protein product: CASRGETGKSLAARVGTDTQYF.

J is TRBJ2-1 and V is TRBV28, with D hard to call. CDR3 length: 15 residues. Looked up from germline, CDR1 is MDHEN and CDR2 is SYDVKM. Trimming removed 6 bases at V and 4 bases at J, with 16 bases between. CDR3 in DNA: TGTGCCAGCAGAACCGCCCGTGGGAAATACAATGAGCAGTTCTTC. Translating gives CASRTARGKYNEQFF.

The sample holds one count of this clone. The CDR3 loop is CASSETGQGEFWGEKLFF. CDR3 coding DNA: TGTGCCAGCAGCGAGACTGGACAGGGGGAGTTTTGGGGTGAAAAACTGTTTTTT. The chain is built from TRBV2 and TRBJ1-4, with 10 bases fitting TRBD1. J gave up 7 bases and V 6 bases, and 17 bases lay outside the gene matches. This CDR3 comprises 18 residues. In germline, CDR1 is SNHLY, CDR2 FYNNEI.

This sequence joins TRBV18 and TRBJ2-2, with D unresolved. The CDR3 runs 12 residues. CDR1 and CDR2 (germline): KGHSH, LQKENI. The V gene lost 5 bases and the J gene lost 6 bases, with 7 bases spanning the gap. The CDR3 DNA follows: TGTGCCAGCTCATGGGCGGCCGGGGAGCTGTTTTTT. Translated, it gives CASSWAAGELFF.

This clone was picked up a small number of times. This CDR3 is also generated by other DNA sequences in the sample. The rearrangement uses TRBV2 and TRBJ2-7; 7 nucleotides agree with TRBD1. This CDR3 contains 14 residues. With V trimmed by 6 bases and J by 0 bases, 5 bases remained unmatched. CDR1 SNHLY and CDR2 FYNNEI come from the germline V gene. The CDR3: CASREQGSSYEQYF. The CDR3 DNA is TGTGCCAGCAGGGAACAGGGGAGCTCCTACGAGCAGTACTTC.

This chain uses TRBV4-2 with TRBJ2-7, with 14 bases identical to TRBD2. The germline V gene has CDR1 LGHNA and CDR2 YNFKEQ. After removal of 4 bases from V and 6 bases from J, the junction contained 5 bases not matched to a gene. The CDR3 covers 15 residues. This chain's CDR3 is CASSRGTSGSGEQYF. The CDR3 DNA follows: TGTGCCAGCAGCCGGGGGACTAGCGGGAGTGGCGAGCAGTACTTC.

This clone was seen only once. The V call is TRBV6-1, the J call TRBJ2-7, with D possibly called TRBD1 or TRBD2 (5 bases each). This CDR3 contains 14 residues. CDR1 is MNHNS and CDR2 is SASEGT in the germline V gene. The germline V and J ends were trimmed by 4 bases and 3 bases, with 13 bases remaining between them. The CDR3 sequence is CASSAIGTSYEQYF. CDR3 nucleotides: TGTGCCAGCAGTGCGATCGGGACCAGCTACGAGCAGTACTTC.

The rearrangement joins TRBV7-8 to TRBJ2-1, with TRBD2 identical over 11 bases. The germline gives CDR1 SGHVS, CDR2 FQNEAQ. The J segment lost 6 bases and the V segment lost 4 bases, leaving 8 bases of the junction unmatched. The length of the CDR3 is 16 residues. CDR3: CASSSRTSGPLNEQFF. The CDR3 bases are TGTGCCAGCAGCTCCCGGACTAGCGGGCCTCTCAATGAGCAGTTCTTC.

V and J are TRBV7-2 and TRBJ1-2, with TRBD1 as a possible D gene (5 bases). The germline V gene encodes CDR1 SGHTA and CDR2 FQGNSA. Deletions cut 5 bases from V and 4 bases from J, with 11 bases between. The CDR3 is 13 amino acids. Here the CDR3 DNA reads TGTGCCAGCAGCCCCCCAGGGAGCTATGGCTACACCTTC. Amino acid sequence: CASSPPGSYGYTF.

The chain carries TRBV10-3 and TRBJ2-7; D not resolved. Germline loops: CDR1 ENHRY, CDR2 SYGVKD. V lost 1 base and J 6 bases, leaving 4 bases between the germline ends. The CDR3 has 11 residues. The CDR3 here is CAISEFGEQYF. In DNA form, the CDR3 reads TGTGCCATCAGTGAGTTTGGCGAGCAGTACTTC.

V gene TRBV19 combines with J gene TRBJ2-3; D possibly corresponds to TRBD2 (6 bases). V lost 3 bases and J lost 0, with 10 bases in between. CDR1 is LNHDA, CDR2 SQIVND, per germline (reference sequence). The CDR3 totals 15 residues. The CDR3 DNA reads TGTGCCAGTAGTATTCTCGGGACTAGCACAGATACGCAGTATTTT. It specifies CASSILGTSTDTQYF.

The chain links TRBV29-1 to TRBJ2-3, with 7 bases fitting TRBD2. The germline CDR1 and CDR2 sequences are SQVTM and ANQGSEA. This CDR3 contains 17 residues. V was pared by 6 bases and J by 0 bases, with 15 bases of the junction left unmatched. CDR3 loop: CSVGGRPKTTSTDTQYF. CDR3 nucleotides: TGCAGCGTCGGGGGGAGACCCAAGACCACTAGCACAGATACGCAGTATTTT.

This clone came up once. This CDR3 is CASSQDSGSWNEQFF. The DNA for the CDR3 is TGCGCCAGCAGCCAAGATAGCGGGAGTTGGAATGAGCAGTTCTTC. This sequence joins TRBV4-3 and TRBJ2-1; 9 positions match TRBD2. The CDR3 sequence is 15 residues long. From germline, CDR1 is LGHNA and CDR2 YSLEER. Germline trimming cut 0 bases from V and 7 bases from J; bases unmatched to any gene: 4.

V usage is TRBV5-1 and J usage is TRBJ2-7; D unresolved. The germline V and J ends were trimmed by 6 bases and 4 bases, with 17 bases remaining between them. From germline, CDR1 is SGHRS and CDR2 YFSETQ. The CDR3 loop spans 14 amino acids. The CDR3 loop is CASNWIGAGYEQYF. CDR3 bases: TGCGCCAGCAACTGGATCGGAGCCGGGTACGAGCAGTACTTC. Full variable domain (remainder filled in from reference TRBV5-1 and TRBJ2-7): KAGVTQTPRYLIKTRGQQVTLSCSPISGHRSVSWYQQTPGQGLQFLFEYFSETQRNKGNFPGRFSGRQFSNSRSEMNVSTLELGDSALYLCASNWIGAGYEQYFGPGTRLTVT.

The chain couples TRBV18 to TRBJ2-3; the match to TRBD2 covers 9 bases. CDR3 size: 15 residues. V lost 6 bases, J lost 0 bases, and 4 bases stayed unmatched. CDR1 is KGHSH, CDR2 LQKENI, per germline. The CDR3 nucleotides are TGTGCCAGCTCCCAGCTAGCGGGAAGCACAGATACGCAGTATTTT. Translating gives CASSQLAGSTDTQYF.

The genes are TRBV10-2 and TRBJ1-2; 9 bases line up with TRBD1. The CDR3 is 14 amino acids. Germline CDR1 reads WSHSY; CDR2 reads SAAADI. V dropped 6 bases and J dropped 1; count of bases not matched to a gene: 3. The CDR3 loop reads CASRGTGNNYGYTF. CDR3 DNA sequence: TGCGCCAGCAGGGGGACAGGGAATAACTATGGCTACACCTTC.

The genes are TRBV25-1 and TRBJ1-2; TRBD1 matches 8 bases. The CDR3 contains 15 residues. The V gene end was trimmed by 3 bases and the J gene end by 6 bases; junction bases not matched to a gene: 9. Per the germline V gene, CDR1 is MGHDK and CDR2 is SYGVNS. The CDR3 is CASSEPTGGAHGYTF. The CDR3 coding sequence is TGTGCCAGCAGTGAGCCCACAGGGGGAGCACATGGCTACACCTTC.

This clone occurred once. This chain links TRBV5-1 with TRBJ2-3; 13 bases agree with TRBD2. The CDR3 is made up of 18 amino acids. The V and J ends lost 4 bases and 5 bases, in that order; junction bases with no gene match: 13. Germline lookup yields CDR1 SGHRS and CDR2 YFSETQ. CDR3 amino acids: CASSSGLAGVESVDTQYF. The CDR3 DNA is TGCGCCAGCAGCAGCGGACTAGCGGGAGTTGAGTCGGTAGATACGCAGTATTTT.

The gene calls are TRBV14 and TRBJ1-2, with TRBD1 matching over 8 bases. This CDR3 contains 17 residues. Germline V gene sequence: CDR1 SGHDN, CDR2 FVKESK. The junction had 10 bases not matched to a gene; V was cut back by 4 bases and J by 0 bases. CDR3 loop: CASSRVDRGNPNYGYTF. The DNA of the CDR3 is TGTGCCAGCAGCCGAGTAGACAGGGGAAACCCTAACTATGGCTACACCTTC. Drawing the rest from reference TRBV14 and TRBJ1-2, the complete variable domain is EAGVTQFPSHSVIEKGQTVTLRCDPISGHDNLYWYRRVMGKEIKFLLHFVKESKQDESGMPNNRFLAERTGGTYSTLKVQPAELEDSGVYFCASSRVDRGNPNYGYTFGSGTRLTVV.

The V call is TRBV19, the J call TRBJ2-6; D unresolved. Germline CDR1 reads LNHDA; CDR2 reads SQIVND (reference sequence). The CDR3 sequence is 16 residues long. V gave up 0 bases and J gave up 4 bases, with 10 bases separating them. The CDR3 protein is CASSIDSSLGANVLTF. The DNA for the CDR3 is TGTGCCAGTAGTATAGACAGCTCGCTAGGGGCCAACGTCCTGACTTTC.